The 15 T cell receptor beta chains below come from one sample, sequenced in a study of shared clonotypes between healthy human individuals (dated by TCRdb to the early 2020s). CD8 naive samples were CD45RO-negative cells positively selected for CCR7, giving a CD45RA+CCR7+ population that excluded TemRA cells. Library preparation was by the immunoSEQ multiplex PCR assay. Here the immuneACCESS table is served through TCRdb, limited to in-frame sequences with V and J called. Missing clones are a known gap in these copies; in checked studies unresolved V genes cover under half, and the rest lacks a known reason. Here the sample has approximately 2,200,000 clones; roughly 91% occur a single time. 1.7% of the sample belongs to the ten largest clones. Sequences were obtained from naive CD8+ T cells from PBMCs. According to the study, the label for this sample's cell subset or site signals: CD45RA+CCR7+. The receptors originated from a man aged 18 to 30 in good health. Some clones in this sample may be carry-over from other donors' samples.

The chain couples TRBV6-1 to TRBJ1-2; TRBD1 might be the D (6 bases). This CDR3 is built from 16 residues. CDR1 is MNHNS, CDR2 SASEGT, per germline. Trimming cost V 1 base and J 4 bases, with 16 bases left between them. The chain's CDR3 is CASSEDTGGQFYGYTF. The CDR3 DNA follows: TGTGCCAGCAGTGAAGATACGGGAGGACAGTTCTATGGCTACACCTTC.

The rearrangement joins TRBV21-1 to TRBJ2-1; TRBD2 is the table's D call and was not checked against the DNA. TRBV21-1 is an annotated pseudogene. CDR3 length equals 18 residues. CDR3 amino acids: CASSAGNLAGESYNEQFF. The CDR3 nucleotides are TGTGCCAGCAGCGCGGGAAATCTAGCGGGAGAAAGTTACAATGAGCAGTTCTTC.

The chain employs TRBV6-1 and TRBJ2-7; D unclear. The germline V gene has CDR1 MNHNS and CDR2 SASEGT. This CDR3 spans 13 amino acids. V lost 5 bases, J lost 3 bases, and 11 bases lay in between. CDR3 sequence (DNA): TGTGCCAGCAGTCTGAACCAGTACTACGAGCAGTACTTC. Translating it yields CASSLNQYYEQYF.

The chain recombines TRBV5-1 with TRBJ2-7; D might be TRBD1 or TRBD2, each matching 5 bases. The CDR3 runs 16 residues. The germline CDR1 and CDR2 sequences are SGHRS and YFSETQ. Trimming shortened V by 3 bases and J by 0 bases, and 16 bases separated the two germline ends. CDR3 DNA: TGCGCCAGCAGCTCGATACCGGGACGGGTCTCCTACGAGCAGTACTTC. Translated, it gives CASSSIPGRVSYEQYF.

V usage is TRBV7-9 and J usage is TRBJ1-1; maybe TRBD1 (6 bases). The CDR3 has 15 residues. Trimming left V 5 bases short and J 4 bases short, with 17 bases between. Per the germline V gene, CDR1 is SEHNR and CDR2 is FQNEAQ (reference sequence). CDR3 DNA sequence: TGTGCCAGCAGCGCGCCGGGGGGCCTTGTCACTGAAGCTTTCTTT. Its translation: CASSAPGGLVTEAFF.

CDR3 region: CASSSRGDRGDEQYF. The CDR3 nucleotides read TGTGCCAGCAGCTCCCGGGGGGACAGGGGGGACGAGCAGTACTTC. The chain recombines TRBV11-2 with TRBJ2-7, with TRBD1 matching 11 bases. Germline assignment: CDR1 SGHAT and CDR2 FQNNGV. The CDR3 runs 15 residues. Losses at the gene ends were 4 bases for V and 5 bases for J; bases not matched to a gene: 7.

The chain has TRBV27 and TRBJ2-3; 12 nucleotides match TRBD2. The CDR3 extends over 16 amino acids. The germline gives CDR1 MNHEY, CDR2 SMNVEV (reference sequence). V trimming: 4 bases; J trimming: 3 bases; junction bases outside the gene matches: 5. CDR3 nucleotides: TGTGCCAGCAGTTCGATCGGGACTAGCGGGACAGATACGCAGTATTTT. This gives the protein CASSSIGTSGTDTQYF.

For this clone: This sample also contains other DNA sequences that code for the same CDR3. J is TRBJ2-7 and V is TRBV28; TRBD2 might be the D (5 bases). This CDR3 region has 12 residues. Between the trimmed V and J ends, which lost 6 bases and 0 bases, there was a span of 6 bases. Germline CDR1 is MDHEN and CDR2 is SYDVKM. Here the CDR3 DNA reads TGTGCCAGCAGCGGGGTCTCCTACGAGCAGTACTTC. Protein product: CASSGVSYEQYF.

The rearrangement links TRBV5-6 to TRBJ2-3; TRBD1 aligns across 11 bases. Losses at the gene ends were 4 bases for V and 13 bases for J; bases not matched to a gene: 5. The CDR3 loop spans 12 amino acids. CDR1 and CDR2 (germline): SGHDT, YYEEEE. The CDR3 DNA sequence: TGTGCCAGCAGCCTCCGGACAGGGGGCGAGTATTTT. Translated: CASSLRTGGEYF. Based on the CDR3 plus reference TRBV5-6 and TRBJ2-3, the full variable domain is DAGVTQSPTHLIKTRGQQVTLRCSPKSGHDTVSWYQQALGQGPQFIFQYYEEEERQRGNFPDRFSGHQFPNYSSELNVNALLLGDSALYLCASSLRTGGEYFGPGTRLTVL.

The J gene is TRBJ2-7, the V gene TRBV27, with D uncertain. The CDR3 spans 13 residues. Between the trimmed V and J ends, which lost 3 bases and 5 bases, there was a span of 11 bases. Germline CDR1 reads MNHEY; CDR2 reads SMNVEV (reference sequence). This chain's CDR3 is CASSFLPPNEQYF. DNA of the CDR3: TGTGCCAGCAGTTTTTTGCCCCCCAACGAGCAGTACTTC.

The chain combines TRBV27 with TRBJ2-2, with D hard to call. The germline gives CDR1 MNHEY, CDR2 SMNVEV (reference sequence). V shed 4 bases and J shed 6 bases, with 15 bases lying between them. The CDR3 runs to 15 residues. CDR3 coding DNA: TGTGCCAGCAGTTCGACTGTGGTTGCACCCGGGGAGCTGTTTTTT. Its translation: CASSSTVVAPGELFF.

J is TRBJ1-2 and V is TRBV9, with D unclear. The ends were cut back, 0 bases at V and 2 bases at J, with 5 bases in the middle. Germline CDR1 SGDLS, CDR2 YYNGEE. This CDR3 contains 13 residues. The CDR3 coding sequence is TGTGCCAGCAGCGTAGTGCAAAACTATGGCTACACCTTC. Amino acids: CASSVVQNYGYTF.

The CDR3 nucleotides are TGTGCCGCCCGCCCTACAGGGTTCGCGTACGAGCAGTACTTC. It encodes CAARPTGFAYEQYF. V is TRBV10-3 and J is TRBJ2-7, with D maybe TRBD1 (6 bases). From germline, CDR1 is ENHRY and CDR2 SYGVKD. The CDR3 is made up of 14 amino acids. Trimming left V 11 bases short and J 4 bases short, with 21 bases between.

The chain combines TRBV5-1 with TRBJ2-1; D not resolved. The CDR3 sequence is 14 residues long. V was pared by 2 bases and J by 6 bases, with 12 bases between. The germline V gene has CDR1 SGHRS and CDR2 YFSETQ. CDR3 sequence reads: CASSFAGRTNEQFF. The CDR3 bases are TGCGCCAGCAGCTTCGCCGGGCGTACCAATGAGCAGTTCTTC.

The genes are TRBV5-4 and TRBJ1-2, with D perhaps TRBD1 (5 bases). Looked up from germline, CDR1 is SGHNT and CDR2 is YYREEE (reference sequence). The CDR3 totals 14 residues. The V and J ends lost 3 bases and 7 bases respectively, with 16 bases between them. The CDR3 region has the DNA TGTGCCAGCAGCTGGGGCAGGGAGGGTTTTGGCTACACCTTC. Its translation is CASSWGREGFGYTF.